These 7 T cell receptor beta chains share one sample of origin, sequenced in a study of cytomegalovirus exposure and HLA in healthy donors. 60 Vbeta and 13 Jbeta primers were used in PCR. Produced via immunoSEQ multiplex PCR; TCRdb's table is partial and in-frame only. This table holds about 200,000 clones, 80% to 90% found once. Sequencing used PBMCs. The receptor set was obtained from a man aged 25-40 years in good health and CMV-seronegative.

This rearrangement joins TRBV27 to TRBJ2-2; D possibly corresponds to TRBD2 (7 bases). The ends were cut back, 7 bases at V and 4 bases at J, with 13 bases in the middle. Germline assignment: CDR1 MNHEY and CDR2 SMNVEV (reference sequence). There are 14 residues in the CDR3. The CDR3 DNA is TGTGCCAGCAAGGGGGGGACTCTCACCGGGGAGCTGTTTTTT. The encoded protein is CASKGGTLTGELFF.

The V and J genes are TRBV5-4 and TRBJ2-3, with a weak D call TRBD2 (7 bases). The germline V gene has CDR1 SGHNT and CDR2 YYREEE (reference sequence). Trimming removed 1 base from V and 4 bases from J, with 10 bases in between. The CDR3 covers 14 residues. This CDR3 reads CASSLWGGPDTQYF. For the CDR3, the DNA is TGTGCCAGCAGCTTGTGGGGGGGCCCAGATACGCAGTATTTT. The full variable domain, completed using reference TRBV5-4 and TRBJ2-3, is ETGVTQSPTHLIKTRGQQVTLRCSSQSGHNTVSWYQQALGQGPQFIFQYYREEENGRGNFPPRFSGLQFPNYSSELNVNALELDDSALYLCASSLWGGPDTQYFGPGTRLTVL.

CDR3 sequence: CASKPPLVAGAGELFF. CDR3 bases: TGCGCCAGCAAGCCCCCGTTGGTAGCGGGGGCCGGGGAGCTGTTTTTT. This sequence joins TRBV5-1 and TRBJ2-2; 9 nucleotides match TRBD2. V trimming: 6 bases; J trimming: 6 bases; junction bases outside the gene matches: 12. This CDR3 comprises 16 residues. From germline, CDR1 is SGHRS and CDR2 YFSETQ.

The V gene is TRBV27, the J gene TRBJ2-7; 9 bases align to TRBD1. The germline V gene has CDR1 MNHEY and CDR2 SMNVEV (reference sequence). There are 13 residues in the CDR3. The V segment lost 6 bases and the J segment 6 bases; nucleotides outside the gene matches: 6. The CDR3 spells CASRPGTGCEQYF. DNA for the CDR3: TGTGCCAGCAGGCCCGGGACAGGGTGCGAGCAGTACTTC.

This clone has just a few counts. This chain joins TRBV2 and TRBJ1-5; D possibly corresponds to TRBD1 (5 bases). The CDR3 is 11 residues long. CDR1 and CDR2 from the germline V gene are SNHLY and FYNNEI. The V and J ends lost 4 bases and 11 bases respectively, with 9 bases between them. The DNA of the CDR3 is TGTGCCAGCAGTGGATTCAGGGCCCAGCATTTT. Protein sequence: CASSGFRAQHF.

In its sample, this clone was seen a few times. This chain connects TRBV9 to TRBJ1-4; 9 bases map to TRBD1. The CDR3 has 15 amino acids. Germline V gene sequence: CDR1 SGDLS, CDR2 YYNGEE. With 3 bases clipped from V and 5 bases from J, the junction kept 5 bases outside the gene matches. The CDR3 here is CASSAGTGKNEKLFF. The CDR3 DNA is TGTGCCAGCAGCGCTGGGACAGGGAAGAATGAAAAACTGTTTTTT.

V and J are TRBV5-4 and TRBJ2-5; 10 bases line up with TRBD2. The CDR3 contains 16 residues. V shed 3 bases and J 6 bases; nucleotides not matched to a gene: 11. Germline-derived CDR1 and CDR2 are SGHNT and YYREEE (reference sequence). The CDR3 DNA follows: TGTGCCAGCAGCTCCCAAGCGGGGGGGCCTTCGAAGACCCAGTACTTC. It codes for CASSSQAGGPSKTQYF.